These 25 T cell receptor beta chains share one sample of origin, sequenced in a study of immune evolution from preneoplasia to lung adenocarcinoma. Data came from immunoSEQ multiplex PCR; TCRdb stores just in-frame clones and leaves some out. There are about 16,000 clones in the sample; approximately 86% occur only once, and just over 2.5% lies in the top ten. The material sequenced was FFPE invasive lung adenocarcinoma tissue. The receptors were gathered from a person aged 70 to 85 with invasive lung adenocarcinoma.

The genes are TRBV15 and TRBJ2-1; the D gene is possibly TRBD2 (6 bases). Germline CDR1 is LNHNV and CDR2 is YYDKDF (reference sequence). CDR3 length: 16 residues. The V gene lost 0 bases and the J gene lost 2 bases, with 11 bases spanning the gap. The CDR3 spells CATSRDLGGTYNEQFF. The CDR3 coding sequence is TGTGCCACCAGCAGAGATCTCGGGGGAACCTACAATGAGCAGTTCTTC.

The chain links TRBV9 to TRBJ1-3; the D is unclear. The CDR3 extends over 11 amino acids. Trimming cost V 7 bases and J 0 bases, with 2 bases left between them. The germline CDR1 and CDR2 sequences are SGDLS and YYNGEE. CDR3 nucleotides: TGTGCCAGCGGCTCTGGAAACACCATATATTTT. Residues: CASGSGNTIYF.

The V gene is TRBV28, the J gene TRBJ2-1, with 7 bases that match TRBD1. Per the germline V gene, CDR1 is MDHEN and CDR2 is SYDVKM. The CDR3 is 12 residues long. Trimming removed 7 bases from V and 8 bases from J; junction bases left unmatched: 5. The CDR3 coding sequence is TGTGCCAGCACGCGACAGGGTCATGAGCAGTTCTTC. It codes for CASTRQGHEQFF.

The chain combines TRBV2 with TRBJ2-2; D not certain. CDR3 length equals 18 residues. V lost 0 bases, J lost 6 bases, and 20 bases lay in between. Germline values: CDR1 SNHLY, CDR2 FYNNEI. CDR3 coding DNA: TGTGCCAGCAGTGAAGCGCTTCTAGGACGGGCGTGGGCCGGGGAGCTGTTTTTT. Residues: CASSEALLGRAWAGELFF.

This clone has more than one count but fewer than ten. The V gene is TRBV7-2, the J gene TRBJ2-1; 12 bases map to TRBD2. This CDR3 has 15 residues. Germline V gives CDR1 SGHTA, CDR2 FQGNSA. V shed 6 bases and J 7 bases; nucleotides not matched to a gene: 7. CDR3 DNA sequence: TGTGCCAGCAGTCCGACTAGCGGGAGAGGGAATGAGCAGTTCTTC. Encoded protein: CASSPTSGRGNEQFF.

The rearrangement joins TRBV18 to TRBJ2-5; D unresolved. The germline V gene has CDR1 KGHSH and CDR2 LQKENI. CDR3 length equals 14 residues. Trimming took off 0 bases at V and 3 bases at J, with 8 bases between the two ends. CDR3 in amino acids: CASSPPARKETQYF. CDR3 DNA: TGTGCCAGCTCACCACCGGCGCGGAAAGAGACCCAGTACTTC.

The chain uses TRBV11-2 and TRBJ1-1, with D tentatively TRBD1 (5 bases). The CDR3 extends over 17 amino acids. Germline CDR1 is SGHAT and CDR2 is FQNNGV. Trimming left V 1 base short and J 0 bases short, with 15 bases between. CDR3 amino acids: CASSLGQFPSLNTEAFF. The CDR3 DNA sequence: TGTGCCAGCAGCTTAGGACAGTTCCCCTCCTTGAACACTGAAGCTTTCTTT.

The V gene is TRBV11-3, the J gene TRBJ1-1; D not resolved. V was clipped by 1 base and J by 2 bases, with 5 bases between them. The germline gives CDR1 SGHNT, CDR2 YENEEA. This CDR3 comprises 13 residues. The CDR3 region has the DNA TGTGCCAGCAGCTTAGCAGGAAACACTGAAGCTTTCTTT. Translated: CASSLAGNTEAFF.

This chain connects TRBV7-3 to TRBJ2-5, with D possibly matching TRBD2 (5 bases). The CDR3 is 13 residues long. V was trimmed by 5 bases and J by 5 bases, leaving 12 bases between them. CDR1 and CDR2 from the germline V gene are SGHTA and FQGTGA. CDR3 residues: CASSPKSGETQYF. DNA for the CDR3: TGTGCCAGCAGCCCAAAGTCGGGGGAGACCCAGTACTTC.

This chain joins TRBV7-8 and TRBJ2-7; TRBD1 is a possible D gene (5 bases). Germline values: CDR1 SGHVS, CDR2 FQNEAQ. The CDR3 totals 14 residues. Trimming took 5 bases from V and 3 from J, leaving 14 bases between them. This CDR3 is CASSTNVGVYEQYF. For the CDR3, the DNA is TGTGCCAGCAGCACAAACGTAGGGGTCTACGAGCAGTACTTC.

The V and J genes are TRBV12-2 and TRBJ1-1; the listed D gene, TRBD1, was not tested against the DNA. TRBV12-2 is annotated as a pseudogene. The CDR3 totals 17 residues. The CDR3 is CASRLGFWGAMNTEAFF. The CDR3 DNA is TGTGCAAGTCGCTTAGGGTTTTGGGGCGCAATGAACACTGAAGCTTTCTTT.

V is TRBV4-1 and J is TRBJ2-2, with D perhaps matching TRBD2 (5 bases). The CDR3 consists of 16 residues. The ends were cut back, 0 bases at V and 3 bases at J, with 11 bases in the middle. Germline V gene data show CDR1 as MGHRA and CDR2 as YSYEKL. CDR3 nucleotide sequence: TGCGCCAGCAGCCAAGACGGGATCCAATACACCGGGGAGCTGTTTTTT. Translating gives CASSQDGIQYTGELFF.

V gene TRBV7-8 combines with J gene TRBJ2-7; D may be TRBD1 (6 bases). The CDR3 extends over 13 amino acids. Germline V gives CDR1 SGHVS, CDR2 FQNEAQ. Deletions cut 6 bases from V and 0 bases from J, with 9 bases between. The CDR3 DNA is TGTGCCAGCAGTTACAGGGTCTCCTACGAGCAGTACTTC. Translating it yields CASSYRVSYEQYF.

J is TRBJ2-5 and V is TRBV7-9, with TRBD1 as a possible D gene (5 bases). Germline loops: CDR1 SEHNR, CDR2 FQNEAQ (reference sequence). With 0 bases removed from V and 5 bases from J, the gap between germline ends came to 16 bases. There are 16 residues in the CDR3. As DNA, the CDR3 is TGTGCCAGCAGCTTAGCTTGGGGCTATGTGGGGGAGACCCAGTACTTC. Its protein product is CASSLAWGYVGETQYF.

The rearrangement uses TRBV5-1 and TRBJ2-5, with D maybe TRBD2 (6 bases). Trimming removed 0 bases from V and 5 bases from J, with 11 bases in between. The CDR3 totals 14 residues. Germline values: CDR1 SGHRS, CDR2 YFSETQ. In DNA, the CDR3 is TGCGCCAGCAGCTTGGGTCCAGGAGGGGAGACCCAGTACTTC. Its translation: CASSLGPGGETQYF.

The chain recombines TRBV5-8 with TRBJ2-5; 9 bases map to TRBD1. V was clipped by 5 bases and J by 10 bases; unmatched bases: 15. Germline CDR1 reads SGHTS; CDR2 reads YDEGEE. This CDR3 spans 15 amino acids. The CDR3: CASSNAGTGSGDQYF. The CDR3 DNA reads as TGTGCCAGCAGTAACGCCGGGACAGGGAGCGGCGACCAGTACTTC.

This clone was seen once. The chain links TRBV5-7 to TRBJ1-2, with 7 bases aligning to TRBD1. TRBV5-7 is an ORF; its function is uncertain. The CDR3 loop spans 14 amino acids. V gave up 5 bases and J gave up 9 bases; unmatched junction bases: 13. CDR3 loop: CASSPSGGKFRYTF. The DNA of the CDR3 is TGTGCCAGCAGTCCCTCAGGGGGAAAATTTCGCTACACCTTC.

This clone was observed once. The V gene is TRBV27, the J gene TRBJ2-1, with TRBD1 matching over 9 bases. Germline CDR1 is MNHEY and CDR2 is SMNVEV (reference sequence). V was clipped by 3 bases and J by 7 bases; unmatched bases: 7. CDR3 length: 15 residues. The DNA of the CDR3 is TGTGCCAGCAGTTTCCCCGGGACAGGGAGGAATGAGCAGTTCTTC. Its protein product is CASSFPGTGRNEQFF.

The V and J genes are TRBV27 and TRBJ1-5; no clear D. The CDR3 is 13 residues long. Trimming took off 3 bases at V and 4 bases at J, with 7 bases between the two ends. CDR1 and CDR2 from the germline V gene are MNHEY and SMNVEV (reference sequence). This chain's CDR3 is CASSLGTNQPQHF. The CDR3 DNA follows: TGTGCCAGCAGTTTGGGTACAAATCAGCCCCAGCATTTT.

V and J are TRBV28 and TRBJ2-1, with TRBD2 matching over 9 bases. V gave up 5 bases and J gave up 1 base; unmatched junction bases: 3. The CDR3 is made up of 15 amino acids. Germline V lookup: CDR1 MDHEN, CDR2 SYDVKM. The CDR3 is CASSIAGVSYNEQFF. The DNA of the CDR3 is TGTGCCAGCAGTATAGCGGGAGTTTCCTACAATGAGCAGTTCTTC.

The chain has TRBV6-1 and TRBJ2-5; D possibly uses TRBD1 or TRBD2 (5 bases each). V was trimmed by 8 bases and J by 1 base, leaving 8 bases between them. The CDR3 extends over 12 amino acids. In germline, CDR1 is MNHNS, CDR2 SASEGT. The CDR3 coding sequence is TGTGCCAGCGGGGGATCCCAAGAGACCCAGTACTTC. Its protein product is CASGGSQETQYF.

The sample holds a few counts of this clone. This chain uses TRBV29-1 with TRBJ1-2; D may be TRBD1 (5 bases). V gave up 3 bases and J gave up 2 bases, with 10 bases separating them. In germline, CDR1 is SQVTM, CDR2 ANQGSEA. This CDR3 has 13 residues. The chain's CDR3 is CSVDAGKNYGYTF. In DNA form, the CDR3 reads TGCAGCGTTGATGCAGGGAAGAACTATGGCTACACCTTC.

The CDR3 DNA follows: TGTGCCACCAGCAGAGGCCGACAGGCCCACACCGGGGAGCTGTTTTTT. Protein: CATSRGRQAHTGELFF. This chain links TRBV15 with TRBJ2-2; the D gene is possibly TRBD1 (6 bases). This CDR3 is 16 amino acids long. V was trimmed by 1 base and J by 3 bases, leaving 12 bases between them. Germline V gene lookup returns CDR1 LNHNV and CDR2 YYDKDF (reference sequence).

The V call is TRBV28, the J call TRBJ1-2; D might be TRBD1 (6 bases). CDR3 length: 14 residues. Trimming left V 2 bases short and J 3 bases short, with 10 bases between. Germline V gene data show CDR1 as MDHEN and CDR2 as SYDVKM. CDR3 protein: CASSLVRQDYGYTF. DNA for the CDR3: TGTGCCAGCAGTTTAGTTCGACAGGACTATGGCTACACCTTC.

V and J are TRBV5-1 and TRBJ2-1, with TRBD1 matching 11 bases. The V gene's germline CDR1 is SGHRS and CDR2 YFSETQ. This CDR3 contains 15 residues. V lost 2 bases and J lost 5; bases outside the gene matches: 3. The CDR3 coding sequence is TGCGCCAGCAGCTTTGGGGACAGGGGGGACAATGAGCAGTTCTTC. It is translated as CASSFGDRGDNEQFF.